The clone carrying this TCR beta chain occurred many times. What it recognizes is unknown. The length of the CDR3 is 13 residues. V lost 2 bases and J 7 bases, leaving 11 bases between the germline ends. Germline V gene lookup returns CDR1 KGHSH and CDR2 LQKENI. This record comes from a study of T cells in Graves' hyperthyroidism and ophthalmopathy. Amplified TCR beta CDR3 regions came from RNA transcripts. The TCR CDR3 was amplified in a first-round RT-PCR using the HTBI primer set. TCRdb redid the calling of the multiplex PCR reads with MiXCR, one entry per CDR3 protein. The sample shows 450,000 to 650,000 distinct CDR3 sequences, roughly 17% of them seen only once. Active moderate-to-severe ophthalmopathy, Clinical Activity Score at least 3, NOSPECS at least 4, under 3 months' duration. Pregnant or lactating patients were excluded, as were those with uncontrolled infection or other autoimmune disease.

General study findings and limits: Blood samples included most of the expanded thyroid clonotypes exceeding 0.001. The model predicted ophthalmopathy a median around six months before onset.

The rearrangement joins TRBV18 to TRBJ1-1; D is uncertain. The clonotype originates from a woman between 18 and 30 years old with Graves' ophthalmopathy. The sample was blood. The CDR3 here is CASSPEFGGEAFF. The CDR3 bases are TGTGCCAGCTCACCAGAGTTCGGCGGTGAAGCTTTCTTT. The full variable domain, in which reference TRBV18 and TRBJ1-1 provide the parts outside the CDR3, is NAGVMQNPRHLVRRRGQEARLRCSPMKGHSHVYWYRQLPEEGLKFMVYLQKENIIDESGMPKERFSAEFPKEGPSILRIQQVVRGDSAAYFCASSPEFGGEAFFGQGTRLTVV.